What follows are 30 T cell receptor beta chains derived from one specimen sequenced in a study of cytomegalovirus exposure and HLA in healthy donors. Data came from immunoSEQ multiplex PCR; TCRdb stores just in-frame clones and leaves some out. The sample consists of tens of thousands of clones, approximately 95% of them appearing once. The specimen was PBMCs. The receptors stem from a woman younger than 35 in good health and CMV-seropositive.

The V call is TRBV30, the J call TRBJ1-4, with 7 bases lining up with TRBD1. V lost 3 bases and J lost 3; bases outside the gene matches: 7. CDR1 GTSNPN and CDR2 SVGIG come from the germline V gene (reference sequence). This CDR3 contains 15 residues. CDR3 protein: CAWRGKGAPNEKLFF. The CDR3 DNA sequence: TGTGCCTGGAGAGGGAAGGGGGCGCCTAATGAAAAACTGTTTTTT.

The chain employs TRBV4-1 and TRBJ2-7, with TRBD1 matching over 9 bases. The CDR3 has 15 amino acids. CDR1 and CDR2 from the germline V gene are MGHRA and YSYEKL. V shed 0 bases and J 4 bases; nucleotides not matched to a gene: 4. Written as DNA, the CDR3 is TGCGCCAGCAGCCAAGATTCGGACAGGGGTTACGAGCAGTACTTC. Translation: CASSQDSDRGYEQYF.

The rearrangement joins TRBV28 to TRBJ2-3, with 9 bases that match TRBD2. CDR1 and CDR2 from the germline V gene are MDHEN and SYDVKM. V lost 6 bases and J lost 2; bases outside the gene matches: 12. The CDR3 runs to 17 residues. Here the CDR3 DNA reads TGTGCCAGCAGCCGGCAAGGCCTAGCGGGGCTCACAGATACGCAGTATTTT. As protein: CASSRQGLAGLTDTQYF. The variable domain in full, with the rest retrieved from reference TRBV28 and TRBJ2-3, is DVKVTQSSRYLVKRTGEKVFLECVQDMDHENMFWYRQDPGLGLRLIYFSYDVKMKEKGDIPEGYSVSREKKERFSLILESASTNQTSMYLCASSRQGLAGLTDTQYFGPGTRLTVL.

This sequence joins TRBV9 and TRBJ2-3; 13 nucleotides line up with TRBD2. The CDR3 consists of 16 residues. The germline CDR1 and CDR2 sequences are SGDLS and YYNGEE. The trim removed 4 bases at V and 0 bases at J, leaving 2 bases unmatched. The DNA of the CDR3 is TGTGCCAGCAGCCGGGGACTAGCGGGAAGCACAGATACGCAGTATTTT. Encoded protein: CASSRGLAGSTDTQYF.

This chain joins TRBV25-1 and TRBJ2-7, with D possibly matching TRBD2 (5 bases). The germline V and J ends were trimmed by 10 bases and 0 bases, with 13 bases remaining between them. Per the germline V gene, CDR1 is MGHDK and CDR2 is SYGVNS. The CDR3 loop spans 13 amino acids. CDR3 coding DNA: TGTGCCACCGAGGGCAGAAGCTCCTACGAGCAGTACTTC. This sequence encodes CATEGRSSYEQYF.

The chain uses TRBV29-1 and TRBJ1-2; D is perhaps TRBD1 (6 bases). Germline CDR1 reads SQVTM; CDR2 reads ANQGSEA. The V end was cut by 4 bases, the J end by 4 bases, with 16 bases between. This CDR3 is 14 amino acids long. The CDR3 DNA reads as TGCAGCGTTGCCCAGAACAGGGATGGCTATGGCTACACCTTC. Protein sequence: CSVAQNRDGYGYTF.

The genes are TRBV11-1 and TRBJ2-5, with 13 bases that match TRBD2. V dropped 3 bases and J dropped 4; count of bases not matched to a gene: 5. Germline CDR1 is SGHAT and CDR2 is FQDESV (reference sequence). This CDR3 spans 16 amino acids. The DNA of the CDR3 is TGTGCCAGCAGCTTGAGCCGGACTAGCGGGGGAGAGACCCAGTACTTC. This translates into CASSLSRTSGGETQYF.

This clone was seen a single time. CDR3 coding DNA: TGTGCCAGCGCCGCCCACAGAACTGGCGAGCAGTACTTC. Residues: CASAAHRTGEQYF. The gene calls are TRBV7-2 and TRBJ2-7; D remains unclear. Per germline, CDR1 SGHTA and CDR2 FQGNSA. V was shortened by 8 bases and J by 6 bases, with 17 bases between the two germline ends. This CDR3 is built from 13 residues.

The chain combines TRBV28 with TRBJ1-2; 8 bases align to TRBD1. Germline CDR1 and CDR2: MDHEN and SYDVKM. The V gene end was trimmed by 3 bases and the J gene end by 5 bases; junction bases not matched to a gene: 11. This CDR3 contains 16 residues. The CDR3 region is CASSLPYRGRGYGYTF. Written as DNA, the CDR3 is TGTGCCAGCAGTTTGCCATACAGGGGGAGGGGTTATGGCTACACCTTC.

The genes are TRBV27 and TRBJ1-3, with D maybe TRBD1 (6 bases). Trimming removed 2 bases at V and 2 bases at J, with 10 bases between. The length of the CDR3 is 15 residues. From germline, CDR1 is MNHEY and CDR2 SMNVEV (reference sequence). In DNA, the CDR3 is TGTGCCAGCAGTTTAGGGGGCACCCCTGGAAACACCATATATTTT. Translating it yields CASSLGGTPGNTIYF.

This clone came up once. This chain connects TRBV4-1 to TRBJ2-1, with 13 bases matching TRBD2. Germline-derived CDR1 and CDR2 are MGHRA and YSYEKL. The J segment lost 4 bases and the V segment lost 2 bases, leaving 5 bases of the junction unmatched. CDR3 size: 17 residues. This CDR3 is CASSQLGTSGVYNEQFF. The CDR3 region has the DNA TGCGCCAGCAGCCAACTCGGGACTAGCGGGGTATACAATGAGCAGTTCTTC.

The chain carries TRBV30 and TRBJ1-2, with TRBD1 matching 8 bases. CDR3 length: 12 amino acids. Germline loops: CDR1 GTSNPN, CDR2 SVGIG (reference sequence). The trim removed 5 bases at V and 3 bases at J, leaving 2 bases unmatched. The CDR3 reads CAWGTGYYGYTF. In DNA form, the CDR3 reads TGTGCCTGGGGGACAGGTTACTATGGCTACACCTTC.

This chain connects TRBV5-6 to TRBJ2-7, with TRBD1 matching 7 bases. The V and J ends lost 0 bases and 2 bases, in that order; junction bases with no gene match: 2. The length of the CDR3 is 14 residues. From germline, CDR1 is SGHDT and CDR2 YYEEEE. The CDR3 DNA is TGTGCCAGCAGCTTGGGGACAGGAACCTACGAGCAGTACTTC. This translates into CASSLGTGTYEQYF.

V gene TRBV7-2 combines with J gene TRBJ1-1; a weak D match, TRBD1 (5 bases). CDR3 length: 13 residues. Trimming removed 0 bases from V and 4 bases from J, with 6 bases in between. Germline V gene lookup returns CDR1 SGHTA and CDR2 FQGNSA. DNA for the CDR3: TGTGCCAGCAGCTTAGCCAGGGCCACTGAAGCTTTCTTT. Translating it yields CASSLARATEAFF.

V and J are TRBV18 and TRBJ1-1; D is perhaps TRBD1 (5 bases). The ends were cut back, 3 bases at V and 3 bases at J, with 8 bases in the middle. This CDR3 contains 13 residues. Germline V lookup: CDR1 KGHSH, CDR2 LQKENI. CDR3 in DNA: TGTGCCAGCTCACCGACACAGGACACTGAAGCTTTCTTT. It specifies CASSPTQDTEAFF. The full variable domain, its missing parts supplied by reference TRBV18 and TRBJ1-1, is NAGVMQNPRHLVRRRGQEARLRCSPMKGHSHVYWYRQLPEEGLKFMVYLQKENIIDESGMPKERFSAEFPKEGPSILRIQQVVRGDSAAYFCASSPTQDTEAFFGQGTRLTVV.

In its sample, this clone was seen once. This rearrangement joins TRBV6-6 to TRBJ2-7; 7 bases map to TRBD1. The CDR3 has 15 residues. Germline trimming cut 9 bases from V and 2 bases from J; bases unmatched to any gene: 13. Germline V gene lookup returns CDR1 MNHNY and CDR2 SVGAGI (reference sequence). The CDR3 DNA sequence: TGTGCCAGTTTAGGGGGCGCCGGGTCCCCCTACGAGCAGTACTTC. Amino acid sequence: CASLGGAGSPYEQYF.

The chain uses TRBV7-6 and TRBJ2-3; weak D call: TRBD1 (6 bases). The V end was cut by 5 bases, the J end by 1 base, with 10 bases between. CDR3 length: 14 residues. Germline-derived CDR1 and CDR2 are SGHVS and FNYEAQ. This CDR3 is CASSQQGRTDTQYF. The DNA for the CDR3 is TGTGCCAGCAGCCAACAGGGCCGCACAGATACGCAGTATTTT.

The chain couples TRBV5-4 to TRBJ2-2; D gene uncertain. Trimming cost V 4 bases and J 0 bases, with 10 bases left between them. CDR1 SGHNT and CDR2 YYREEE come from the germline V gene (reference sequence). The CDR3 runs to 15 residues. The CDR3 here is CASSQRHPNTGELFF. Here the CDR3 DNA reads TGTGCCAGCAGCCAACGACATCCGAACACCGGGGAGCTGTTTTTT.

On this clone: This likely comes from a read error, as the CDR3 has no conserved phenylalanine or tryptophan at its end. The DNA is omitted, as the CDR3 cannot be located on it reliably, and the CDR3 follows TCRdb's listing. This chain uses TRBV28 with TRBJ1-1; the D call of TRBD1 is as the table states it, not checked on the DNA. Germline CDR1 is MDHEN and CDR2 is SYDVKM. Inclusive of both ends, the CDR3 amounts to 14 amino acids. The CDR3 here is CASSPSRITSGTSV.

The chain has TRBV28 and TRBJ2-7; TRBD1 matches at 8 bases. This CDR3 is built from 17 residues. Germline lookup yields CDR1 MDHEN and CDR2 SYDVKM. Germline trimming cut 6 bases from V and 0 bases from J; bases unmatched to any gene: 13. DNA for the CDR3: TGTGCCAGCAGCCGGAGTGGGGACAGGTTTAGCTCCTACGAGCAGTACTTC. This gives the protein CASSRSGDRFSSYEQYF.

The V gene is TRBV5-5, the J gene TRBJ1-2; D remains unclear. This CDR3 is built from 13 residues. The germline V and J ends were trimmed by 1 base and 7 bases, with 11 bases remaining between them. Germline lookup yields CDR1 SGHKS and CDR2 YYEKEE (reference sequence). The DNA of the CDR3 is TGTGCCAGCAGCTTGTCGTTTTTGGCTGGCTACACCTTC. It yields the protein CASSLSFLAGYTF.

J is TRBJ2-7 and V is TRBV6-5; D may be TRBD1 (5 bases). The CDR3 is 16 amino acids. Germline V gives CDR1 MNHEY, CDR2 SVGAGI. V was shortened by 1 base and J by 2 bases, with 15 bases between the two germline ends. The CDR3 reads CASSYLGDSSPYEQYF. DNA for the CDR3: TGTGCCAGCAGTTACTTGGGCGACAGTTCCCCCTACGAGCAGTACTTC.

V usage is TRBV19 and J usage is TRBJ1-5; D is perhaps TRBD1 (6 bases). Germline V gene lookup returns CDR1 LNHDA and CDR2 SQIVND (reference sequence). The CDR3 is 14 amino acids. Trimming removed 5 bases from V and 5 bases from J, with 13 bases in between. CDR3 coding DNA: TGTGCCAGTAGTTCAACAGGGTTTGATCAGCCCCAGCATTTT. This sequence encodes CASSSTGFDQPQHF.

The chain recombines TRBV28 with TRBJ2-4; 10 bases are shared with TRBD2. The CDR3 runs 17 residues. Germline CDR1 MDHEN, CDR2 SYDVKM. Germline trimming cut 2 bases from V and 6 bases from J; bases unmatched to any gene: 10. CDR3 coding DNA: TGTGCCAGCAGTTTACAGCGGGAGGGCTTTACCTCAAACATTCAGTACTTC. It yields the protein CASSLQREGFTSNIQYF.

The chain uses TRBV2 and TRBJ2-5, with D perhaps matching TRBD1 (6 bases). V was trimmed by 4 bases and J by 5 bases, leaving 17 bases between them. The CDR3 has 15 amino acids. From germline, CDR1 is SNHLY and CDR2 FYNNEI. The CDR3 reads CASSGIQGSSETQYF. In nucleotides, the CDR3 is TGTGCCAGCAGTGGGATACAGGGTAGTAGTGAGACCCAGTACTTC.

This clone occurred once. V usage is TRBV7-2 and J usage is TRBJ2-2; perhaps TRBD1 as D (8 bases). The CDR3 totals 16 residues. With 5 bases removed from V and 0 bases from J, the gap between germline ends came to 13 bases. Per germline, CDR1 SGHTA and CDR2 FQGNSA. In DNA form, the CDR3 reads TGTGCCAGCAGCCCACAGGGGGGGGCGAACACCGGGGAGCTGTTTTTT. Encoded protein: CASSPQGGANTGELFF.

CDR3 protein: CSVGGHEQFF. The CDR3, as DNA: TGCAGCGTTGGGGGCCATGAGCAGTTCTTC. This rearrangement joins TRBV29-1 to TRBJ2-1; tentative D call: TRBD1 (5 bases). V lost 4 bases and J 8 bases, leaving 6 bases between the germline ends. Germline CDR1 reads SQVTM; CDR2 reads ANQGSEA. CDR3 length: 10 residues.

V and J are TRBV21-1 and TRBJ2-7; TRBD2, the D gene given by the table, was not confirmed from the DNA. TRBV21-1 constitutes a pseudogene. The CDR3 has 16 amino acids. CDR3 DNA: TGTGCCAGCAGCAAAAGTTACCCGGACTCCCGGAAGGAGCAGTACTTC. Translated, it gives CASSKSYPDSRKEQYF.

The rearrangement joins TRBV9 to TRBJ1-2; no firm D call. V lost 3 bases to trimming and J lost 5 bases, with 5 bases between them. Germline-derived CDR1 and CDR2 are SGDLS and YYNGEE. CDR3 length: 11 residues. As DNA, the CDR3 is TGTGCCAGCAGCGCACTTTATGGCTACACCTTC. It translates to CASSALYGYTF. Full variable domain (rest looked up from reference TRBV9 and TRBJ1-2): DSGVTQTPKHLITATGQRVTLRCSPRSGDLSVYWYQQSLDQGLQFLIQYYNGEERAKGNILERFSAQQFPDLHSELNLSSLELGDSALYFCASSALYGYTFGSGTRLTVV.

This chain uses TRBV19 with TRBJ2-7; tentatively, D is TRBD1 (6 bases). The V end was cut by 6 bases, the J end by 2 bases, with 14 bases between. The CDR3 contains 14 residues. Germline assignment: CDR1 LNHDA and CDR2 SQIVND (reference sequence). The CDR3 region is CASSQTGSTYEQYF. The CDR3 coding sequence is TGTGCCAGTAGCCAAACAGGGTCTACCTACGAGCAGTACTTC.